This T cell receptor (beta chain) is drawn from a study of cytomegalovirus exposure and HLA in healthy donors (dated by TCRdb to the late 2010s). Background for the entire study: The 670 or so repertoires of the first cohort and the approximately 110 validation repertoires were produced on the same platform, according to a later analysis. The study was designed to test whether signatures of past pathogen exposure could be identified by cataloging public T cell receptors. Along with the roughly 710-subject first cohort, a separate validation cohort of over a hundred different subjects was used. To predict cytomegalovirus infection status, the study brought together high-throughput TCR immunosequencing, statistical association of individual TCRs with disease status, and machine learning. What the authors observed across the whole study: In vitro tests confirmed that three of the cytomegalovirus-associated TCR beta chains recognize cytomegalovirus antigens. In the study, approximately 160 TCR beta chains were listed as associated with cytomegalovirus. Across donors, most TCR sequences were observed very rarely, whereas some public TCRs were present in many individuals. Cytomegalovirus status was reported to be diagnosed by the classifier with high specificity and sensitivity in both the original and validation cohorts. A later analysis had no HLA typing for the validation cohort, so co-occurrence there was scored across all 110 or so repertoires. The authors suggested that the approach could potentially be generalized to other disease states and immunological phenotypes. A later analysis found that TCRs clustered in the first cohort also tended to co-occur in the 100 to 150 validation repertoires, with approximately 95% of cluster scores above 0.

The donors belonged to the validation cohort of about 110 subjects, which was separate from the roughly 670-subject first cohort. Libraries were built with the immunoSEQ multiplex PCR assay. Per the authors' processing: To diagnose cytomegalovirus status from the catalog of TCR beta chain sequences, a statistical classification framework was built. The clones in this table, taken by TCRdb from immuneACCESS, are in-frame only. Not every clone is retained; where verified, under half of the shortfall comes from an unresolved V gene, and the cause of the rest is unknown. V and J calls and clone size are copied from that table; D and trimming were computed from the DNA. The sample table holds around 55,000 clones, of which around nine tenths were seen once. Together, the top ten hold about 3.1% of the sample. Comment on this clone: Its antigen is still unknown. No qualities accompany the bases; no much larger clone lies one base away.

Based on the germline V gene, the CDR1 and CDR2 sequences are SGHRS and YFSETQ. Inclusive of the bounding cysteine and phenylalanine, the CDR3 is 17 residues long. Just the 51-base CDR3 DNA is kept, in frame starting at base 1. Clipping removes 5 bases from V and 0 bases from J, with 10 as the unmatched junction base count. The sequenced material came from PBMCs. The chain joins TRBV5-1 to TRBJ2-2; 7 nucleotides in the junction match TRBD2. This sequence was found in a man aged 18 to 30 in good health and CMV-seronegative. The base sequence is TGCGCCAGCAGTCCCCTGCTAGCGGTGGCGAACACCGGGGAGCTGTTTTTT. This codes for CASSPLLAVANTGELFF.